This T cell receptor (beta chain) is from a study of T-cell reconstitution after alpha-beta-depleted transplantation in children. Study results and limitations: A year had passed since transplant, and T-cell counts and diversity by then came mostly from newly produced T cells. Some patients showed high day-60 TCRbeta diversity, which derived from surviving recipient T cells and thymic progenitors. After transplant, at about two months, alpha-beta T cells were reportedly derived from several hundred expanded graft clones.

A TCRbeta library incorporating unique molecular identifiers was prepared. TCRdb fed the PCR reads into MiXCR, producing one record per CDR3 protein. The data contain 150,000 to 250,000 distinct CDR3 sequences, approximately 6.8% of them seen just once; the ten biggest clones take up around 4.3%. V was pared by 5 bases and J by 6 bases, with 8 bases between. Germline lookup yields CDR1 DFQATT and CDR2 SNEGSKA (reference sequence). The length of the CDR3 is 11 residues. This clonotype showed up many times. Antigen unknown. The receptor's source is a girl less than two years old with combined immunodeficiency, due to receive a stem cell transplant. Here the sequenced sample was PBMCs, taken before TCRalphabeta/CD19-depleted stem cell transplant. The rearrangement uses TRBV20-1 and TRBJ2-4; possible D gene TRBD2, 5 bases. The CDR3 coding sequence is TGCAGTGCTGGGGAGCTAAACATTCAGTACTTC. Its protein product is CSAGELNIQYF.